The TCR beta chain under discussion was sequenced for a study of blood T cell repertoires in COVID-19. The germline gives CDR1 ENHRY, CDR2 SYGVKD. CDR3 size: 15 residues. V lost 0 bases and J 2 bases, leaving 11 bases between the germline ends. Sequencing was performed with immunoSEQ multiplex PCR; in TCRdb, only in-frame clones are kept and a portion is missing. The data show about 270,000 clones, approximately 81% seen once. The sample taken for sequencing was peripheral blood. This clonotype was obtained from a woman between 18 and 29 years old with acute or convalescent COVID-19. V gene TRBV10-3 combines with J gene TRBJ2-7, with D perhaps TRBD1 (7 bases). For the CDR3, the DNA is TGTGCCATCAGTGAGTCGGGGGGACAGACCTACGAGCAGTACTTC. Its translation: CAISESGGQTYEQYF.